The rows below give T cell receptor beta chains drawn from one sample of a study of T cell responses to AZD1222 COVID-19 vaccine. Sequenced by immunoSEQ multiplex PCR; TCRdb stores in-frame clones only, minus some. This table has 150,000 to 200,000 clones, approximately 94% appearing once. The starting material was peripheral blood, obtained on day 0 of AZD1222 vaccination. The receptors originated from an adult in good health. The CDR3 runs from the conserved cysteine through the conserved F or W. Each record gives: V gene, CDR3 length, J gene, CDR3 protein.

V: TRBV2
length: 13
J: TRBJ1-3
CDR3: CASSVDAQNTIYF

V: TRBV6-5
length: 13
J: TRBJ2-7
CDR3: CASNSGVPYEQYF

V: TRBV7-9
length: 16
J: TRBJ1-6
CDR3: CASRAEGQAYNSPLHF

V: TRBV5-6
length: 17
J: TRBJ1-2
CDR3: CASSLRAAPRAPVGYTF

V: TRBV19
length: 13
J: TRBJ1-1
CDR3: CASSIVLNTEAFF

V: TRBV3-1/TRBV3-2
length: 14
J: TRBJ2-7
CDR3: CASSRDPLPGEQYF

V: TRBV28
length: 15
J: TRBJ1-5
CDR3: CASSTDRPYNQPQHF

V: TRBV7-8
length: 16
J: TRBJ2-5
CDR3: CASSSLAGGPGETQYF

V: TRBV7-8
length: 14
J: TRBJ1-4
CDR3: CASSSDSYNEKLFF

V: TRBV5-1
length: 13
J: TRBJ2-1
CDR3: CASSSLTENEQFF

V: TRBV7-7
length: 12
J: TRBJ2-1
CDR3: CAIGREGNEQFF

V: TRBV28
length: 15
J: TRBJ2-5
CDR3: CASSHGLAAQETQYF

V: TRBV18
length: 16
J: TRBJ2-7
CDR3: CASSPEKYVWAYEQYF

V: TRBV27
length: 15
J: TRBJ2-1
CDR3: CASSLLAGSGNEQFF

V: TRBV19
length: 13
J: TRBJ1-2
CDR3: CASSLVGLGGYTF

V: TRBV10-3
length: 15
J: TRBJ2-7
CDR3: CAISDPGQGYYEQYF

V: TRBV2
length: 15
J: TRBJ1-2
CDR3: CASSPEGRRSYGYTF

V: TRBV7-9
length: 14
J: TRBJ1-2
CDR3: CASSWASPPYGYTF

V: TRBV28
length: 13
J: TRBJ1-5
CDR3: CASSPQGNQPQHF

V: TRBV6-5
length: 11
J: TRBJ2-5
CDR3: CASSLIETQYF

V: TRBV28
length: 16
J: TRBJ2-6
CDR3: CASSFLAGSGANVLTF

V: TRBV15
length: 13
J: TRBJ1-1
CDR3: CATSRELSTEAFF

V: TRBV12-3/TRBV12-4
length: 13
J: TRBJ1-1
CDR3: CASSDRRRVEAFF

V: TRBV9
length: 15
J: TRBJ2-1
CDR3: CASSVGLGMGNEQFF

V: TRBV30
length: 14
J: TRBJ2-2
CDR3: CAWKGDRGPGELFF

V: TRBV9
length: 16
J: TRBJ1-1
CDR3: CASSSPIDRPSAEAFF

V: TRBV29-1
length: 11
J: TRBJ1-1
CDR3: CSVVERAEAFF

V: TRBV4-1
length: 16
J: TRBJ1-3
CDR3: CASSQPGRIHGNTIYF

V: TRBV29-1
length: 14
J: TRBJ2-2
CDR3: CSVEPQGAGGELFF

V: TRBV5-5
length: 16
J: TRBJ2-1
CDR3: CASSLVAGRWGNEQFF

V: TRBV20-1
length: 11
J: TRBJ2-7
CDR3: CSAWDLYEQYF

V: TRBV7-3
length: 16
J: TRBJ2-1
CDR3: CASSLTARGPRNEQFF

V: TRBV5-4
length: 14
J: TRBJ2-5
CDR3: CASSLLPGEETQYF

V: TRBV23-1
length: 17
J: TRBJ2-1
CDR3: CASSQGTPRSSNNEQFF

V: TRBV24-1
length: 17
J: TRBJ2-2
CDR3: CATSDLPGTGRTGELFF

V: TRBV5-4
length: 15
J: TRBJ2-1
CDR3: CASSLVGGSYNEQFF

V: TRBV27
length: 12
J: TRBJ2-7
CDR3: CASSLGSGEQYF

V: TRBV27
length: 12
J: TRBJ2-1
CDR3: CASSFPGNEQFF

V: TRBV7-2
length: 14
J: TRBJ1-1
CDR3: CASSSNRGLSEAFF

V: TRBV27
length: 13
J: TRBJ2-1
CDR3: CASSWGEHNEQFF

V: TRBV28
length: 13
J: TRBJ1-2
CDR3: CASSYLGNYGYTF

V: TRBV27
length: 13
J: TRBJ2-2
CDR3: CASKIGTTGELFF

V: TRBV6-5
length: 14
J: TRBJ2-2
CDR3: CASSVQRKTGELFF

V: TRBV27
length: 13
J: TRBJ1-4
CDR3: CASSLVGSEKLFF

V: TRBV15
length: 14
J: TRBJ2-7
CDR3: CATSETSGVYEQYF

V: TRBV5-6
length: 15
J: TRBJ2-1
CDR3: CASSQLAGSYNEQFF

V: TRBV9
length: 15
J: TRBJ2-7
CDR3: CASSVAGTMDYEQYF